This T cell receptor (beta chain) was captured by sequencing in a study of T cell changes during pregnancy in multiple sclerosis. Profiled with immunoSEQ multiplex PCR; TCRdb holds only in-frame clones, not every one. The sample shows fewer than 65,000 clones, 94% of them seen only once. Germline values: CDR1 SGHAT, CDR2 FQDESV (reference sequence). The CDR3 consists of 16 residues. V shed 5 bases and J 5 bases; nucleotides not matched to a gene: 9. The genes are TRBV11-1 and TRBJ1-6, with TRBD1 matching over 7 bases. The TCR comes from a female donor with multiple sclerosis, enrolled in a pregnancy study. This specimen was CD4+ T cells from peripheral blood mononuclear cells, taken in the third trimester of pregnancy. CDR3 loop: CASSPQDRKDNSPLHF. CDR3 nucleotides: TGTGCCAGCAGCCCGCAGGACAGGAAAGATAATTCACCCCTCCACTTT.